A selection of T cell receptor beta chains follows, all from one sample in a study of T-cell reconstitution after alpha-beta-depleted transplantation in children. MiXCR, run by TCRdb on the PCR reads, gives a single entry per CDR3 protein. The table shows around 420,000 distinct CDR3 sequences, with 15% to 20% occurring only once. The sample was PBMCs, mostly from graft donor cells, taken 360 days after TCRalphabeta/CD19-depleted stem cell transplant. The receptors come from a boy younger than two who had a stem cell transplant for Wiskott-Aldrich syndrome, so the T cells may come from the graft donor. Both conserved end residues are part of each CDR3.

j_gene,v_gene,CDR3aa
TRBJ2-5,TRBV5-1,CASSLEIETQYF
TRBJ2-2,TRBV7-9,CASTETGEFKTGELFF
TRBJ1-4,TRBV10-3,CAISESWAESEKLFF
TRBJ1-5,TRBV10-3,CAISESGTQGRVQPQHF
TRBJ2-7,TRBV6-1,CASSDGQVYEQYF
TRBJ1-4,TRBV2,CASSSTGINEKLFF
TRBJ2-1,TRBV10-2,CASSESPLIGGRALF
TRBJ2-7,TRBV12-3/TRBV12-4,CASSPWTASSYEQYF
TRBJ2-5,TRBV12-3/TRBV12-4,CTSSARGIVPGQETQYF
TRBJ1-1,TRBV25-1,CASSAWTWGGTEAFF
TRBJ2-7,TRBV6-5,CASSYSNPPYEQYF
TRBJ2-1,TRBV4-3,CASSQARLAGYEQFF
TRBJ2-7,TRBV5-1,CASRDMGGPISYEQYF
TRBJ2-1,TRBV2,CASASSSYNEQFF
TRBJ2-1,TRBV25-1,CASSTGVSYNEQFF
TRBJ2-6,TRBV7-9,CASSFIGTRKILTF
TRBJ2-1,TRBV24-1,CATSDAGGRSYNEQFF
TRBJ1-1,TRBV4-3,CASSQVNSYITEAFF
TRBJ2-1,TRBV7-2,CASSLVILYNEQFF
TRBJ2-3,TRBV12-3/TRBV12-4,CASRILSADTQYF
TRBJ1-5,TRBV29-1,CSVGQGGGQPQHF
TRBJ1-6,TRBV7-2,CASSLARVKNSPLHF
TRBJ2-5,TRBV15,CATAQGVEETQYF
TRBJ2-2,TRBV11-3,CASSSVHGNPNTGELFF
TRBJ2-5,TRBV4-2,CASSQVSGTGYQETQYF
TRBJ1-1,TRBV5-4,CASSFQGKNTEAFF
TRBJ2-4,TRBV5-6,CASSLLSSSIQYF
TRBJ2-1,TRBV12-3/TRBV12-4,CASSFSGAAEQFF
TRBJ2-7,TRBV7-2,CASSSRRTAYEQYF
TRBJ2-7,TRBV12-3/TRBV12-4,CASSLWGRGQAPYEQYF
TRBJ2-4,TRBV19,CASTRTGAQLAKNIQYF
TRBJ2-7,TRBV20-1,CSASRDISYEQYF
TRBJ2-3,TRBV4-1,CASSHVGATSTDTQYF
TRBJ1-4,TRBV20-1,CSARQGPNEKLFF
TRBJ1-1,TRBV28,CASSSGGTGGLEAFF
TRBJ2-1,TRBV10-3,CAISGLAGYNEQFF